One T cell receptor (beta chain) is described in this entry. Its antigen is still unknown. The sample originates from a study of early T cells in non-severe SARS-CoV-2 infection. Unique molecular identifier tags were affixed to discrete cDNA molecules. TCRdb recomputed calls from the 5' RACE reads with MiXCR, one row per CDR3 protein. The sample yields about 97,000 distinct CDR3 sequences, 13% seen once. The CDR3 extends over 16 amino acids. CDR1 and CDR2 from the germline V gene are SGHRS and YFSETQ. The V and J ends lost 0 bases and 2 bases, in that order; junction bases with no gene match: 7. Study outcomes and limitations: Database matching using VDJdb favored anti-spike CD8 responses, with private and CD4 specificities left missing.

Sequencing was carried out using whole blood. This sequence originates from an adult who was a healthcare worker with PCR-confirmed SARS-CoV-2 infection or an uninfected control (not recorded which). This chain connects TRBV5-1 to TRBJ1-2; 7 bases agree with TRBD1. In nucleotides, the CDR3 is TGCGCCAGCAGCTTGGAACCGACAGGGACCAACTATGGCTACACCTTC. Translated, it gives CASSLEPTGTNYGYTF.